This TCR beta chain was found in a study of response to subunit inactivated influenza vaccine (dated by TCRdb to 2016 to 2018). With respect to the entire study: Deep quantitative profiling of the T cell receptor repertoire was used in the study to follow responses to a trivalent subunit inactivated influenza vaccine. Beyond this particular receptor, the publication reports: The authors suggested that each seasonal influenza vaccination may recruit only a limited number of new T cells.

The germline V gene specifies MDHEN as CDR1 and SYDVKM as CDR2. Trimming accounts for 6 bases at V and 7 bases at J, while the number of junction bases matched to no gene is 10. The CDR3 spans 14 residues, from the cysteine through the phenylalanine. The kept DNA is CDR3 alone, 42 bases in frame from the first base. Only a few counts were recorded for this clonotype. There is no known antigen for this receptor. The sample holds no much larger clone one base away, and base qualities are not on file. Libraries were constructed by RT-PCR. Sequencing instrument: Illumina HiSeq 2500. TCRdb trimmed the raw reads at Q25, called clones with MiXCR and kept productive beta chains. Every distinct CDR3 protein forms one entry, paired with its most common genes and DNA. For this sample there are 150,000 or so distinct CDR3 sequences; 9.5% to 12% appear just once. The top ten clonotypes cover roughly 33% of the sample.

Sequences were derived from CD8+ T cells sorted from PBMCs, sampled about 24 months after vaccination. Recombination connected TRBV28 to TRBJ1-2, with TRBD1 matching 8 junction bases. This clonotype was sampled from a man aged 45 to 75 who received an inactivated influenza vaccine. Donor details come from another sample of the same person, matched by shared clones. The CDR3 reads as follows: CASSLRQGRGGYTF. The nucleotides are TGTGCCAGCAGCCTACGACAGGGGCGGGGTGGCTACACCTTC.